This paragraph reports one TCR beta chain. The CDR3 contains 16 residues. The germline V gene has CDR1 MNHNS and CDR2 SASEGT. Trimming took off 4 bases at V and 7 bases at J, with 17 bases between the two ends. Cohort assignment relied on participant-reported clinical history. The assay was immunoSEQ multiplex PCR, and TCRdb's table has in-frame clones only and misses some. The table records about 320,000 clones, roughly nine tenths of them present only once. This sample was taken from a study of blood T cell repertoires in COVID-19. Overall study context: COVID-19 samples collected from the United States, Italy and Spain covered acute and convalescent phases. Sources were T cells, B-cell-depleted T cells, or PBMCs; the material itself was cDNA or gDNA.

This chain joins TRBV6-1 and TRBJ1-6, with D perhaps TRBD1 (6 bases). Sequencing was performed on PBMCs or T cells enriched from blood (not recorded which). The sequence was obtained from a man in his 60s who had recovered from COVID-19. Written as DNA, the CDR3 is TGTGCCAGCAGTGGAACAGGGTGGCCACTAAATTCACCCCTCCACTTT. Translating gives CASSGTGWPLNSPLHF.